This TCR beta chain was sequenced in a study of Ad26.COV2.S vaccination and SARS-CoV-2 variants. Study summary: Recipients of Ad26.COV2.S got it intramuscularly, once or twice 56 days apart.

Study results and caveats: Spike-specific TCR breadth was greater in vaccine than placebo recipients.

Described treatment: 15 to 20 received Ad26.COV2.S at low or high dose, single or two shots; 5 received placebo; per-sample allocation not given. At day 63 after the first vaccine or placebo injection, samples were drawn. Wuhan-strain spike was delivered by a replication-incompetent Ad26 vector. The CDR3 is 15 residues long. Germline V CDR1 and CDR2: SGDLS, YYNGEE. Between the trimmed V and J ends, which lost 6 bases and 9 bases, there was a span of 25 bases. Generated by immunoSEQ multiplex PCR, the TCRdb table keeps only in-frame clones and is missing some. The table lists about 350,000 clones, around 89% of them singletons. A remark on this clone: Its target is unknown.

The chain is built from TRBV9 and TRBJ2-7; D possibly corresponds to TRBD2 (6 bases). The sequencing used peripheral blood, collected in a trial of Ad26.COV2.S vaccine versus placebo. The clonotype comes from a person between 18 and 59 years old who received the Ad26.COV2.S COVID-19 vaccine or a placebo. DNA for the CDR3: TGTGCCAGCACCTCCCGGGGCCTAAGAACCGGGGGGCAGTACTTC. Protein: CASTSRGLRTGGQYF. The entire variable domain, with the rest obtained from reference TRBV9 and TRBJ2-7, is as follows: DSGVTQTPKHLITATGQRVTLRCSPRSGDLSVYWYQQSLDQGLQFLIQYYNGEERAKGNILERFSAQQFPDLHSELNLSSLELGDSALYFCASTSRGLRTGGQYFGPGTRLTVT.